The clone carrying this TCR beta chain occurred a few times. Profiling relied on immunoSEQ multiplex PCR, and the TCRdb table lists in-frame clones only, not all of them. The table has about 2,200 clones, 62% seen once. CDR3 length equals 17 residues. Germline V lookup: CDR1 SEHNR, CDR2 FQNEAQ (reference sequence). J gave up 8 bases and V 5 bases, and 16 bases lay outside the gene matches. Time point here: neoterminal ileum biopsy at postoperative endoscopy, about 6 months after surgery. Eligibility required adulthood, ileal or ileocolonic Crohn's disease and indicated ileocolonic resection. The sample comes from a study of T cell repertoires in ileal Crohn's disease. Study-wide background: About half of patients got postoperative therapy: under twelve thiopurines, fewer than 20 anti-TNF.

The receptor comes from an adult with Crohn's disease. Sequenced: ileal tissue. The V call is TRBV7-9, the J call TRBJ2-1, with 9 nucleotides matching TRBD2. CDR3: CASSAGVAGANRDEQFF. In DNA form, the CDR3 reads TGTGCCAGCAGCGCGGGGGTAGCGGGAGCCAACAGGGATGAGCAGTTCTTC.